The next 18 T cell receptor beta chains were all read from a single sample in a study of OX40 agonist ivuxolimab in advanced cancers. The protocol was immunoSEQ multiplex PCR, while the TCRdb copy is restricted to in-frame clones and leaves out a portion. The data contain fewer than 80,000 clones, about 85% of them seen just once; the ten biggest clones take up 0.83%. Sequencing used CD4+ or CD8+ T cells sorted from blood, obtained in a trial of the OX40 agonist ivuxolimab. The receptors here all came from an adult with an advanced solid tumor such as melanoma, head and neck, liver or kidney cancer.

CDR3 sequence (DNA): TGCGCCAGCAGCTTAGGGACTAGCGGGGGCCTTGTAGAGACCCAGTACTTC. It specifies CASSLGTSGGLVETQYF. V gene TRBV5-1 combines with J gene TRBJ2-5, with 14 nucleotides matching TRBD2. CDR3 size: 17 residues. Trimming cost V 2 bases and J 4 bases; bases outside gene matches: 7. CDR1 is SGHRS, CDR2 YFSETQ, per germline.

Only a few counts were recorded for this clone. The CDR3 sequence is CAWSVAGARNTEAFF. In DNA, the CDR3 is TGTGCCTGGAGTGTAGCGGGGGCGAGGAACACTGAAGCTTTCTTT. V usage is TRBV30 and J usage is TRBJ1-1, with D possibly matching TRBD1 (6 bases). CDR3 length equals 15 residues. The germline V gene has CDR1 GTSNPN and CDR2 SVGIG (reference sequence). Trimming shortened V by 0 bases and J by 1 base, and 12 bases separated the two germline ends.

This clone was seen a single time. V and J are TRBV7-8 and TRBJ2-7; D gene unclear. Germline values: CDR1 SGHVS, CDR2 FQNEAQ. V lost 1 base, J lost 2 bases, and 9 bases lay in between. The CDR3 runs 14 residues. The CDR3: CASSLGGSPYEQYF. The CDR3 DNA reads TGTGCCAGCAGCTTAGGTGGCAGCCCCTACGAGCAGTACTTC.

This clone was recorded only once. The rearrangement joins TRBV5-1 to TRBJ2-3, with D hard to call. This CDR3 is built from 14 residues. Trimming left V 0 bases short and J 6 bases short, with 11 bases between. CDR1 and CDR2 (germline): SGHRS, YFSETQ. The CDR3 loop reads CASSLEGRVDTQYF. CDR3 nucleotide sequence: TGCGCCAGCAGCTTGGAGGGTCGGGTGGATACGCAGTATTTT.

V and J are TRBV5-4 and TRBJ2-7, with D tentatively TRBD1 (6 bases). The CDR3 runs to 16 residues. Trimming shortened V by 5 bases and J by 6 bases, and 24 bases separated the two germline ends. The germline gives CDR1 SGHNT, CDR2 YYREEE (reference sequence). In DNA form, the CDR3 reads TGTGCCAGCAGGCTTAATCGGGGACAAAACGCAGGCGAGCAGTACTTC. Its protein is CASRLNRGQNAGEQYF. Using reference TRBV5-4 and TRBJ2-7 for the parts outside the CDR3, the full variable domain is ETGVTQSPTHLIKTRGQQVTLRCSSQSGHNTVSWYQQALGQGPQFIFQYYREEENGRGNFPPRFSGLQFPNYSSELNVNALELDDSALYLCASRLNRGQNAGEQYFGPGTRLTVT.

The chain combines TRBV7-2 with TRBJ1-4, with 7 bases matching TRBD1. Germline V lookup: CDR1 SGHTA, CDR2 FQGNSA. The CDR3 loop spans 17 amino acids. Germline trimming cut 1 base from V and 2 bases from J; bases unmatched to any gene: 7. The CDR3 is CASSLEEGAATNEKLFF. The CDR3 nucleotides are TGTGCCAGCAGCTTAGAAGAGGGGGCGGCGACTAATGAAAAACTGTTTTTT.

This chain uses TRBV7-8 with TRBJ2-5; D gene uncertain. This CDR3 spans 13 amino acids. CDR1 SGHVS and CDR2 FQNEAQ come from the germline V gene. Trimming left V 1 base short and J 1 base short, with 4 bases between. The CDR3 bases are TGTGCCAGCAGCTTAGAGATCCAAGAGACCCAGTACTTC. This gives the protein CASSLEIQETQYF.

The genes are TRBV2 and TRBJ1-3; no clear D. This CDR3 contains 13 residues. Germline values: CDR1 SNHLY, CDR2 FYNNEI. The V gene lost 9 bases and the J gene lost 0 bases, with 9 bases spanning the gap. CDR3 loop: CASKDISGNTIYF. The CDR3 DNA sequence: TGTGCCAGTAAAGACATCTCTGGAAACACCATATATTTT.

The chain couples TRBV28 to TRBJ1-2; D is unclear. Germline CDR1 reads MDHEN; CDR2 reads SYDVKM. There are 12 residues in the CDR3. Between the trimmed V and J ends, which lost 4 bases and 4 bases, there was a span of 7 bases. CDR3: CASSSPPYGYTF. The CDR3 bases are TGTGCCAGCAGTTCCCCGCCCTATGGCTACACCTTC.

This clone was seen a few times. The chain carries TRBV19 and TRBJ1-5, with a weak D call TRBD1 (5 bases). Germline V gene sequence: CDR1 LNHDA, CDR2 SQIVND (reference sequence). Trimming removed 4 bases from V and 9 bases from J, with 13 bases in between. This CDR3 has 13 residues. CDR3 nucleotide sequence: TGTGCCAGTAGTAAAGAGGGGCCATCGCCCCAGCATTTT. Its protein product is CASSKEGPSPQHF.

The chain recombines TRBV19 with TRBJ2-2; no clear D gene. The V gene's germline CDR1 is LNHDA and CDR2 SQIVND (reference sequence). This CDR3 has 13 amino acids. Deletions cut 2 bases from V and 8 bases from J, with 9 bases between. This chain's CDR3 is CASSIPGLGELFF. The CDR3 nucleotides read TGTGCCAGTAGTATACCGGGCTTAGGGGAGCTGTTTTTT. The full variable domain, with the rest looked up from reference TRBV19 and TRBJ2-2, is DGGITQSPKYLFRKEGQNVTLSCEQNLNHDAMYWYRQDPGQGLRLIYYSQIVNDFQKGDIAEGYSVSREKKESFPLTVTSAQKNPTAFYLCASSIPGLGELFFGEGSRLTVL.

The chain recombines TRBV19 with TRBJ2-1; 10 bases are a match to TRBD2. CDR1 and CDR2 from the germline V gene are LNHDA and SQIVND (reference sequence). The length of the CDR3 is 15 residues. V dropped 7 bases and J dropped 1; count of bases not matched to a gene: 4. CDR3 bases: TGTGCCAGTACGACTAGCGGGTATTCCTACAATGAGCAGTTCTTC. It specifies CASTTSGYSYNEQFF.

The CDR3 DNA reads as TGTGCCAGTAGTAGGACAGGGAGCTCCTACGAGCAGTACTTC. Translated, it gives CASSRTGSSYEQYF. The V and J genes are TRBV19 and TRBJ2-7; 8 nucleotides align to TRBD1. Germline V gene lookup returns CDR1 LNHDA and CDR2 SQIVND (reference sequence). Trimming took 4 bases from V and 0 from J; bases not matched to a gene: 2. The CDR3 length is 14 residues.

V gene TRBV28 combines with J gene TRBJ1-4; 8 bases line up with TRBD1. CDR3 length: 14 amino acids. Trimming at V came to 4 bases and at J to 8 bases, leaving 6 bases not matched to a gene. Germline CDR1 and CDR2: MDHEN and SYDVKM. The CDR3 coding sequence is TGTGCCAGCAGTTCATCCAGGACAGGGGAAAAACTGTTTTTT. Amino acid sequence: CASSSSRTGEKLFF.

The J gene is TRBJ2-5, the V gene TRBV5-4, with D uncertain. CDR1 SGHNT and CDR2 YYREEE come from the germline V gene (reference sequence). Trimming removed 0 bases from V and 5 bases from J, with 8 bases in between. The CDR3 runs to 13 residues. CDR3 DNA sequence: TGTGCCAGCAGCTTGGGGGCCGGGGAGACCCAGTACTTC. Amino acid sequence: CASSLGAGETQYF.

The chain is built from TRBV4-3 and TRBJ1-1; D is unclear. The CDR3 sequence is 12 residues long. Trimming cost V 0 bases and J 1 base, with 0 bases left between them. CDR1 LGHNA and CDR2 YSLEER come from the germline V gene. CDR3 amino acids: CASSQENTEAFF. The CDR3 nucleotides are TGCGCCAGCAGCCAAGAGAACACTGAAGCTTTCTTT.

The CDR3 protein is CASSLRGTGGYTF. CDR3 DNA sequence: TGCGCCAGCAGCCTTCGAGGCACGGGGGGCTACACCTTC. This sequence joins TRBV4-1 and TRBJ1-2, with D unresolved. Germline V gene sequence: CDR1 MGHRA, CDR2 YSYEKL. V lost 4 bases to trimming and J lost 8 bases, with 14 bases between them. The CDR3 is made up of 13 amino acids.

In the case of this clone: At one boundary the junction diverges from the germline segment, which might be a read error. The rearrangement joins TRBV30 to TRBJ1-2; maybe TRBD1 (5 bases). Germline CDR1 is GTSNPN and CDR2 is SVGIG (reference sequence). The CDR3 is made up of 12 amino acids. The CDR3 sequence is CAWSVGDYGYTF. Written as DNA, the CDR3 is TGTGCCTGGAGTGTCGGGGACTACGGCTACACCTTC.